Following are 9 T cell receptor beta chains from one sample sequenced in a study of blood T cell repertoires in COVID-19. The method was immunoSEQ multiplex PCR; TCRdb's version includes in-frame clones alone and lacks a portion of them. This table has hundreds of thousands of clones, around 89% appearing once. Sample: peripheral blood. Source of these receptors: a woman in her late teens or twenties with acute or convalescent COVID-19.

This rearrangement joins TRBV2 to TRBJ2-7; TRBD1 aligns across 8 bases. V dropped 6 bases and J dropped 0; count of bases not matched to a gene: 7. Germline-derived CDR1 and CDR2 are SNHLY and FYNNEI. The CDR3 totals 15 residues. This CDR3 reads CASRQDRVGSYEQYF. CDR3 in DNA: TGTGCCAGCAGGCAGGACAGGGTTGGCTCCTACGAGCAGTACTTC.

The CDR3 region has the DNA TGTGCCAGCAGTTACGGCCCCTACGAGCAGTACTTC. It yields the protein CASSYGPYEQYF. The J gene is TRBJ2-7, the V gene TRBV6-5, with unresolved D. Trimming removed 2 bases at V and 2 bases at J, with 4 bases between. The CDR3 has 12 residues. Germline CDR1 MNHEY, CDR2 SVGAGI.

V is TRBV30 and J is TRBJ1-2; no definite D call. V was trimmed by 4 bases and J by 9 bases, leaving 18 bases between them. The CDR3 has 13 amino acids. The germline V gene encodes CDR1 GTSNPN and CDR2 SVGIG (reference sequence). The CDR3 DNA is TGTGCCTGGACTAGCGGGCAGAGGGTGAGCTACACCTTC. Its translation: CAWTSGQRVSYTF.

V gene TRBV29-1 combines with J gene TRBJ2-3; no firm D call. Trimming cost V 5 bases and J 0 bases, with 12 bases left between them. The germline CDR1 and CDR2 sequences are SQVTM and ANQGSEA. The CDR3 totals 14 residues. CDR3 region: CSVRATISTDTQYF. DNA for the CDR3: TGCAGCGTTCGCGCCACTATTAGCACAGATACGCAGTATTTT.

The CDR3 reads CASSKDGQMTHSNQPQHF. Written as DNA, the CDR3 is TGTGCCAGCAGCAAAGACGGACAGATGACCCATAGCAATCAGCCCCAGCATTTT. The gene calls are TRBV21-1 and TRBJ1-5; the table's D call, TRBD1, was not checked against the DNA. TRBV21-1 is annotated as a pseudogene. The CDR3 extends over 18 amino acids.

V is TRBV9 and J is TRBJ2-1, with TRBD2 identical over 12 bases. From germline, CDR1 is SGDLS and CDR2 YYNGEE. CDR3 length: 16 amino acids. The V and J ends lost 3 bases and 9 bases, in that order; junction bases with no gene match: 10. For the CDR3, the DNA is TGTGCCAGCAGCGCTCCTAGCGGGGGGGCAATAAGTGAGCAGTTCTTC. Translation: CASSAPSGGAISEQFF.

J is TRBJ1-1 and V is TRBV5-1; 12 bases align to TRBD1. The ends lost 3 bases at V and 0 bases at J; junction bases unmatched: 3. Germline V gives CDR1 SGHRS, CDR2 YFSETQ. This CDR3 has 16 residues. The CDR3: CASSSGTGGMNTEAFF. In DNA form, the CDR3 reads TGCGCCAGCAGCTCGGGGACAGGGGGCATGAACACTGAAGCTTTCTTT.

The chain combines TRBV12-3 or TRBV12-4 with TRBJ2-1, with D tentatively TRBD2 (7 bases). The CDR3 length is 12 residues. V dropped 5 bases and J dropped 10 bases, with 12 bases sitting between them. The CDR3 nucleotides read TGTGCCAGCAGTCTAGGGGGGGACGAGCAGTTCTTC. This codes for CASSLGGDEQFF.

The count of this clone is one. This chain links TRBV27 with TRBJ1-4; possible D gene TRBD1, 6 bases. Per germline, CDR1 MNHEY and CDR2 SMNVEV (reference sequence). The V and J ends lost 5 bases and 5 bases respectively, with 12 bases between them. This CDR3 comprises 14 residues. CDR3: CASSQDRINEKLFF. In nucleotides, the CDR3 is TGTGCCAGCAGTCAGGACAGAATCAATGAAAAACTGTTTTTT.